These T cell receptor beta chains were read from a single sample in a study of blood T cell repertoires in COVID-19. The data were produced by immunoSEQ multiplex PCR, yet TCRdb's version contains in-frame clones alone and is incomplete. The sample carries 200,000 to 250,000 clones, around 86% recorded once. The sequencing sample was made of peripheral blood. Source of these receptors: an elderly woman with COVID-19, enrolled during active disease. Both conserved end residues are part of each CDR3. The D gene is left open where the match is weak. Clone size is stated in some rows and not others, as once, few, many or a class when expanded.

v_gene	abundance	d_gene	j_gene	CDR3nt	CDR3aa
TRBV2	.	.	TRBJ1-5	TGTGCCAGCAGTGAAGGGCAGGCCGGTGGGCCCCAGCATTTT	CASSEGQAGGPQHF
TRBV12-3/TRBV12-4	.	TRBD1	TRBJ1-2	TGTGCCAGCAGACAGGGGACCTATGGCTACACCTTC	CASRQGTYGYTF
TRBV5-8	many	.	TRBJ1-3	TGTGCCAGCAGCTTGTCCCCAGGCAGTAGGGGCACCATATATTTT	CASSLSPGSRGTIYF
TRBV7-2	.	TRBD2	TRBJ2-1	TGTGCCAGCAGCTTACTAGCGGGAGGAGGAAATGAGCAGTTCTTC	CASSLLAGGGNEQFF
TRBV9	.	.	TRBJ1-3	TGTGCCAGCAGCGACCTACAGCTCTCTGGAAACACCATATATTTT	CASSDLQLSGNTIYF
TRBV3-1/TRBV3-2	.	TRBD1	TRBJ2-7	TGTGCCAGCAGCCTCGGGACAGAGACTTCCTACGAGCAGTACTTC	CASSLGTETSYEQYF
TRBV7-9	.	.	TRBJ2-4	TGTGCCAGCAGCTCGGGACTCGGGACGAGCATTCAGTACTTC	CASSSGLGTSIQYF
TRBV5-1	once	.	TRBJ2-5	TGCGCCAGCAGCTTGGGGGGGGGCGAGACCCAGTACTTC	CASSLGGGETQYF
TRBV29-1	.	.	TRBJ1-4	TGCAGCGGGTGGACTCGGGAAAAACTGTTTTTT	CSGWTREKLFF
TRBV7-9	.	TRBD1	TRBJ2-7	TGTGCCAGCAGCTTCCGGGACAGCCCCTACGAGCAGTACTTC	CASSFRDSPYEQYF
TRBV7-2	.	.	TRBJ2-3	TGTGCCAGCAGCCCGGATGCGGGCCGACTGGCAGATACGCAGTATTTT	CASSPDAGRLADTQYF
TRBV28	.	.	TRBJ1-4	TGTGCCAGCATCGACGGGGGGACTAATGAAAAACTGTTTTTT	CASIDGGTNEKLFF
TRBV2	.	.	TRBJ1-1	TGTGCCAGCAGTTTTACTGCGACAGGAAACACTGAAGCTTTCTTT	CASSFTATGNTEAFF
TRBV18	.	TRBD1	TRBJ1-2	TGTGCCAGCTCACCAGGAGACAGGGCTAACTATGGCTACACCTTC	CASSPGDRANYGYTF
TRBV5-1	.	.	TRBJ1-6	TGCGCCAGCAGCTTTGAGTTAGCGGCGTCACCCCTCCACTTT	CASSFELAASPLHF
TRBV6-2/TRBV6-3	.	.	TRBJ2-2	TGTGCCAGCAGTTCTACAGTCACCGGGGAGCTGTTTTTT	CASSSTVTGELFF
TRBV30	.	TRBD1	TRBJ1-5	TGTGCCTGGAGTCCGACCGGACAGGAGGTAAAGCCCCAGCATTTT	CAWSPTGQEVKPQHF
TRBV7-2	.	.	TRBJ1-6	TGTGCCAGCAGCTTAACTGGTACTTCACCCCTCCACTTT	CASSLTGTSPLHF
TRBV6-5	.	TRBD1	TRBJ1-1	TGTGCCAGCAGTCTACAGGGGCGAGGGACTGAAGCTTTCTTT	CASSLQGRGTEAFF
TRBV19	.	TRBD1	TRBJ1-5	TGTGCCAGTAGGGGGGGACAGGTGGGACAGCCCCAGCATTTT	CASRGGQVGQPQHF
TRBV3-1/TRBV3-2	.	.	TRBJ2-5	TGTGCCAGCAGCCAAGATCATAGGGACATCGGAGAGACCCAGTACTTC	CASSQDHRDIGETQYF
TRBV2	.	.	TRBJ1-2	TGTGCCAGCAGGGCCCTCGAGAGCGGCTATGGCTACACCTTC	CASRALESGYGYTF
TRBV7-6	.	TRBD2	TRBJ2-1	TGTGCCAGCAGCGTTAGCGGGAGGCCTTACAATGAGCAGTTCTTC	CASSVSGRPYNEQFF
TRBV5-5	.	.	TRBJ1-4	TGTGCCAGCAGCTTGGGAACAGGGAATAGAGAAAAACTGTTTTTT	CASSLGTGNREKLFF
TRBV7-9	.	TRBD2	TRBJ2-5	TGTGCCAGCAGCTTAGCGTTGGGTGCTAGCGGGAGGGCCCAGTACTTC	CASSLALGASGRAQYF
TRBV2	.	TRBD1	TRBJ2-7	TGTGCCAGCAGGGACAGGGCCTACGAGCAGTACTTC	CASRDRAYEQYF
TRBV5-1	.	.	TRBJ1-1	TGCGCCAGCAGCTTGCAGGTAATGAACACTGAAGCTTTCTTT	CASSLQVMNTEAFF
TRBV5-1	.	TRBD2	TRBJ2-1	TGCGCCAGCAGACGTGCTCTCAGCGGGAGAGAAAGGAATGAGCAGTTCTTC	CASRRALSGRERNEQFF
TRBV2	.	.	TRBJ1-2	TGTGCCAGCACCCACAGGAATTCTAACTATGGCTACACCTTC	CASTHRNSNYGYTF